Listed here are 16 T cell receptor beta chains from one sample, sequenced in a study of CD8+ T cells in alopecia areata. Noted treatment: oral pan-JAK inhibitor, 5-10 mg twice daily. TCR sequencing used cDNA made by reverse transcription of extracted RNA. Libraries were prepared by immunoSEQ multiplex PCR; TCRdb keeps only in-frame clonotypes and omits some of them. The table includes a few hundred thousand clones, more than 30% detected once. Sequences were derived from CD4+ T cells sorted from blood, sampled at week 34, from a patient treated with tofacitinib. The source of these receptors is a human donor with alopecia areata.

V gene TRBV18 combines with J gene TRBJ1-1; D remains unclear. CDR3 length equals 12 residues. V shed 2 bases and J shed 6 bases, with 7 bases lying between them. CDR1 and CDR2 (germline): KGHSH, LQKENI. CDR3: CASSPINSEAFF. As DNA, the CDR3 is TGTGCCAGCTCACCAATTAACTCTGAAGCTTTCTTT.

The chain couples TRBV30 to TRBJ1-3; no reliable D call. Trimming took off 8 bases at V and 0 bases at J, with 11 bases between the two ends. The germline gives CDR1 GTSNPN, CDR2 SVGIG (reference sequence). There are 13 residues in the CDR3. The DNA for the CDR3 is TGTGCCCTTGATAGGAGCTCTGGAAACACCATATATTTT. Its translation: CALDRSSGNTIYF.

This clone occurred a few times. V and J are TRBV30 and TRBJ2-7, with D possibly being TRBD1 (7 bases). The V end was cut by 0 bases, the J end by 4 bases, with 16 bases between. Germline V CDR1 and CDR2: GTSNPN, SVGIG (reference sequence). The CDR3 sequence is 15 residues long. CDR3 in amino acids: CAWSVRSQGRYEQYF. The CDR3 DNA reads TGTGCCTGGAGTGTACGTTCACAGGGGAGGTACGAGCAGTACTTC.

CDR3 sequence (DNA): TGTGCCTGGAAGGCCAGGGATATGCCTCAAGAGACCCAGTACTTC. Its protein is CAWKARDMPQETQYF. The chain is built from TRBV30 and TRBJ2-5, with D tentatively TRBD1 (5 bases). V lost 4 bases and J lost 2, with 17 bases in between. From germline, CDR1 is GTSNPN and CDR2 SVGIG (reference sequence). The CDR3 runs 15 residues.

This clone was counted between two and nine times. This chain joins TRBV25-1 and TRBJ2-2; D is undetermined. Germline lookup yields CDR1 MGHDK and CDR2 SYGVNS. The V gene lost 3 bases and the J gene lost 5 bases, with 19 bases spanning the gap. The CDR3 loop spans 17 amino acids. This CDR3 reads CASSDWGPLYGTGELFF. The CDR3 DNA follows: TGTGCCAGCAGTGACTGGGGTCCCCTTTATGGGACCGGGGAGCTGTTTTTT.

The genes are TRBV11-2 and TRBJ2-5; D may be TRBD1 (5 bases). Looked up from germline, CDR1 is SGHAT and CDR2 is FQNNGV. V lost 4 bases and J lost 1, with 13 bases in between. The CDR3 totals 15 residues. CDR3 sequence (DNA): TGTGCCAGCAGCTCCAACCCCACAGGCCAAGAGACCCAGTACTTC. Amino acids: CASSSNPTGQETQYF. Full variable domain (missing parts from reference TRBV11-2 and TRBJ2-5): EAGVAQSPRYKIIEKRQSVAFWCNPISGHATLYWYQQILGQGPKLLIQFQNNGVVDDSQLPKDRFSAERLKGVDSTLKIQPAKLEDSAVYLCASSSNPTGQETQYFGPGTRLLVL.

The chain carries TRBV5-6 and TRBJ2-5, with D unresolved. V was clipped by 3 bases and J by 2 bases, with 8 bases between them. The germline gives CDR1 SGHDT, CDR2 YYEEEE. CDR3 length: 13 residues. CDR3 amino acids: CASSYRVQETQYF. The CDR3 DNA follows: TGTGCCAGCAGCTATAGGGTACAAGAGACCCAGTACTTC.

The J gene is TRBJ1-1, the V gene TRBV7-3, with TRBD1 matching over 7 bases. V lost 5 bases to trimming and J lost 4 bases; unmatched junction nucleotides: 7. From germline, CDR1 is SGHTA and CDR2 FQGTGA. This CDR3 has 14 amino acids. The DNA for the CDR3 is TGTGCCAGCAGCGCCACAGGGGCCGTCACTGAAGCTTTCTTT. Residues: CASSATGAVTEAFF.

There are a few counts of this clone. The rearrangement joins TRBV5-1 to TRBJ2-5, with D hard to call. The CDR3 spans 14 residues. Germline V gene data show CDR1 as SGHRS and CDR2 as YFSETQ. Trimming pared 0 bases from V and 5 bases from J, leaving 11 bases between. The chain's CDR3 is CASSLGQAAETQYF. For the CDR3, the DNA is TGCGCCAGCAGCTTGGGTCAGGCGGCGGAGACCCAGTACTTC.

This clone was counted a few times. The chain joins TRBV19 to TRBJ2-2, with D tentatively TRBD1 (6 bases). V lost 7 bases to trimming and J lost 6 bases, with 12 bases between them. This CDR3 comprises 13 residues. The germline V gene has CDR1 LNHDA and CDR2 SQIVND (reference sequence). The CDR3 sequence is CASTKQGPGELFF. The CDR3 coding sequence is TGTGCCAGTACCAAACAGGGCCCCGGGGAGCTGTTTTTT. The full variable domain, in which reference TRBV19 and TRBJ2-2 provide the parts outside the CDR3, is DGGITQSPKYLFRKEGQNVTLSCEQNLNHDAMYWYRQDPGQGLRLIYYSQIVNDFQKGDIAEGYSVSREKKESFPLTVTSAQKNPTAFYLCASTKQGPGELFFGEGSRLTVL.

The genes are TRBV6-1 and TRBJ1-1; D gene unclear. The CDR3 is 15 residues long. Trimming stripped 7 bases from V and 1 base from J, with 16 bases between. The germline gives CDR1 MNHNS, CDR2 SASEGT. The CDR3 nucleotides are TGTGCCAGCATCCCCCCTCGTGGGAGGAACACTGAAGCTTTCTTT. Translation gives CASIPPRGRNTEAFF.

The V gene is TRBV10-3, the J gene TRBJ2-7, with a tentative D call TRBD2 (6 bases). Per the germline V gene, CDR1 is ENHRY and CDR2 is SYGVKD. This CDR3 has 13 amino acids. Trimming stripped 6 bases from V and 2 bases from J, with 11 bases between. This CDR3 reads CAISGGSPYEQYF. CDR3 bases: TGTGCCATCAGCGGAGGGAGTCCCTACGAGCAGTACTTC.

The chain uses TRBV5-1 and TRBJ2-1, with 9 bases fitting TRBD1. V was clipped by 0 bases and J by 8 bases; unmatched bases: 12. The CDR3 spans 17 residues. CDR1 SGHRS and CDR2 YFSETQ come from the germline V gene. CDR3 DNA: TGCGCCAGCAGCTTGGCCCCCCTGGGACAGGGTGGGGATGAGCAGTTCTTC. This gives the protein CASSLAPLGQGGDEQFF.

The sample holds one count of this clone. The chain joins TRBV6-1 to TRBJ2-7; D is possibly TRBD1 or TRBD2 (5 bases each). This CDR3 comprises 11 residues. Trimming removed 1 base from V and 12 bases from J, with 10 bases in between. From germline, CDR1 is MNHNS and CDR2 SASEGT. The chain's CDR3 is CASSEVTGLYF. In nucleotides, the CDR3 is TGTGCCAGCAGTGAAGTAACAGGACTGTACTTC.

This clone was detected only once. This rearrangement joins TRBV30 to TRBJ1-2, with 7 bases lining up with TRBD1. The CDR3 sequence is 11 residues long. Germline CDR1 GTSNPN, CDR2 SVGIG (reference sequence). With 3 bases clipped from V and 9 bases from J, the junction kept 4 bases outside the gene matches. The DNA for the CDR3 is TGTGCCTGGAGGGCCAGGGGGAGCTACACCTTC. Translating it yields CAWRARGSYTF.

This chain uses TRBV30 with TRBJ1-5; tentatively, D is TRBD1 (6 bases). The V end was cut by 2 bases, the J end by 1 base, with 15 bases between. This CDR3 has 16 residues. Germline V gene data show CDR1 as GTSNPN and CDR2 as SVGIG (reference sequence). The CDR3 DNA reads as TGTGCCTGGAGTCCTAAAGGACAGTTGAGCAATCAGCCCCAGCATTTT. Its translation: CAWSPKGQLSNQPQHF.